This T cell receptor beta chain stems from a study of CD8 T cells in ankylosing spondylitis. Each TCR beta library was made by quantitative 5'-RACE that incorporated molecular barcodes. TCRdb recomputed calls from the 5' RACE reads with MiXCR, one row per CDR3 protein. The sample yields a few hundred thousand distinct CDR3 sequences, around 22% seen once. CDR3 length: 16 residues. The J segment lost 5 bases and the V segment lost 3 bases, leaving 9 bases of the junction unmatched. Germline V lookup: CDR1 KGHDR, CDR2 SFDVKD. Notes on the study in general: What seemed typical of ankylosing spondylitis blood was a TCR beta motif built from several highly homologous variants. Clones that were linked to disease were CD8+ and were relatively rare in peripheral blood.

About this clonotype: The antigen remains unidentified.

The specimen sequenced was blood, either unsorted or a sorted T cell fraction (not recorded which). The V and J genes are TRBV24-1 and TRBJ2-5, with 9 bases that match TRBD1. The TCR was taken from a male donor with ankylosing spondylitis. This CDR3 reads CATSDPGQGLRETQYF. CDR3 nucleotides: TGTGCCACCAGTGATCCGGGACAGGGATTGAGGGAGACCCAGTACTTC.